The clone carrying this T cell receptor (beta chain) appeared many times. The data belong to a study of regulatory T cells in long-lasting Graves disease. To make TCR beta libraries, researchers used iRepertoire HTBI primers and Arm-PCR of CDR3 regions. TCRdb re-analysed the multiplex PCR reads in MiXCR, keeping a single row per CDR3 protein. The sample consists of 400,000 to 500,000 distinct CDR3 sequences, roughly 21% of them appearing once. Time point noted: persistent/refractory GD, antithyroid drugs over 5 years with positive TRAb. TCR sequences were obtained from RNA taken from PBMCs. The authors diagnosed Graves' disease using American Thyroid Association guidelines. The length of the CDR3 is 13 residues. V lost 2 bases and J lost 1, with 5 bases in between. Germline V gene lookup returns CDR1 ENHRY and CDR2 SYGVKD.

V gene TRBV10-3 combines with J gene TRBJ1-1; the D is unclear. The specimen was peripheral blood mononuclear cells (PBMCs), collected when the disease was refractory, from a patient treated with antithyroid drugs. This TCR was sampled from a female donor with Graves disease. Here the CDR3 reads CAISEDPNTEAFF. The CDR3 DNA follows: TGTGCCATCAGTGAGGATCCGAACACTGAAGCTTTCTTT.